Following are 24 T cell receptor beta chains from one sample sequenced in a study of T cells in Graves' hyperthyroidism and ophthalmopathy. RNA transcripts yielded amplified TCR beta CDR3 regions. RT-PCR in the first round (using the HTBI primer set) targeted the TCR CDR3. MiXCR, applied by TCRdb to the multiplex PCR reads, yields one record per CDR3 protein. The sample lists around 340,000 distinct CDR3 sequences; around 17% were seen once. The sequencing sample was made of blood. These receptors were collected from a man aged 25 to 40 with Graves' hyperthyroidism.

V usage is TRBV5-1 and J usage is TRBJ2-3; the match to TRBD1 covers 10 bases. CDR1 is SGHRS and CDR2 is YFSETQ in the germline V gene. This CDR3 spans 16 amino acids. V shed 4 bases and J 2 bases; nucleotides not matched to a gene: 7. CDR3 bases: TGCGCCAGCAGCGTGGACAGGGGGGACCCCACAGATACGCAGTATTTT. Protein: CASSVDRGDPTDTQYF.

This clonotype was recorded at least ten times. The chain recombines TRBV28 with TRBJ2-5; D gene ambiguous. The CDR3 is 12 amino acids. V shed 4 bases and J shed 6 bases, with 9 bases lying between them. The germline gives CDR1 MDHEN, CDR2 SYDVKM. CDR3 in DNA: TGTGCCAGCAGTTCGCCCGTTAAGACCCAGTACTTC. Translated, it gives CASSSPVKTQYF. The full variable domain, its missing parts supplied by reference TRBV28 and TRBJ2-5, is DVKVTQSSRYLVKRTGEKVFLECVQDMDHENMFWYRQDPGLGLRLIYFSYDVKMKEKGDIPEGYSVSREKKERFSLILESASTNQTSMYLCASSSPVKTQYFGPGTRLLVL.

At least ten counts were recorded for this clonotype. V usage is TRBV6-2 or TRBV6-3 and J usage is TRBJ2-1; the match to TRBD2 covers 13 bases. V dropped 6 bases and J dropped 3; count of bases not matched to a gene: 5. The CDR3 runs 16 residues. The germline V gene has CDR1 MNHEY and CDR2 SVGEGT. This CDR3 reads CASSLTSGRSYNEQFF. In DNA form, the CDR3 reads TGTGCCAGCAGCTTGACTAGCGGGAGGAGCTACAATGAGCAGTTCTTC.

The rearrangement uses TRBV24-1 and TRBJ1-2; the D gene is possibly TRBD1 (5 bases). CDR1 KGHDR and CDR2 SFDVKD come from the germline V gene. The CDR3 extends over 12 amino acids. V lost 1 base and J lost 8, with 7 bases in between. The CDR3 here is CATSDFDSGYTF. The CDR3 DNA is TGTGCCACCAGTGATTTCGACAGCGGCTACACCTTC.

This clonotype has ten or more counts. This rearrangement joins TRBV20-1 to TRBJ2-1; 9 bases line up with TRBD1. V dropped 3 bases and J dropped 8; count of bases not matched to a gene: 17. CDR1 and CDR2 from the germline V gene are DFQATT and SNEGSKA (reference sequence). The CDR3 is made up of 17 amino acids. The CDR3 DNA reads as TGCAGTGCTAGGGGCCTGGGACAGGGCGGCACGGTGGATGAGCAGTTCTTC. Encoded protein: CSARGLGQGGTVDEQFF.

This chain joins TRBV6-1 and TRBJ2-5; D is perhaps TRBD2 (6 bases). V was cut by 8 bases and J by 4 bases, with 17 bases left in between. The germline CDR1 and CDR2 sequences are MNHNS and SASEGT. The CDR3 is 14 amino acids. In nucleotides, the CDR3 is TGTGCCAGCTACAAGGCGGGGATCGGAGAGACCCAGTACTTC. Its translation is CASYKAGIGETQYF.

The V gene is TRBV20-1, the J gene TRBJ2-2, with D maybe TRBD1 (5 bases). In germline, CDR1 is DFQATT, CDR2 SNEGSKA (reference sequence). This CDR3 contains 15 residues. V lost 3 bases, J lost 6 bases, and 17 bases lay in between. This CDR3 reads CSASATGRGAGELFF. CDR3 nucleotide sequence: TGCAGTGCTAGTGCAACCGGAAGGGGCGCCGGGGAGCTGTTTTTT.

This clonotype was picked up a small number of times. With a much larger clone just one base away, this may be a read error. This chain joins TRBV2 and TRBJ2-7, with TRBD2 matching over 8 bases. Trimming cost V 11 bases and J 7 bases; bases outside gene matches: 10. Germline CDR1 and CDR2: SNHLY and FYNNEI. The CDR3 runs 12 residues. CDR3 protein: CASSGSGGEQYF. The CDR3 DNA sequence: TGTGCCTCTAGCGGGTCCGGGGGGGAGCAGTACTTC.

V usage is TRBV7-2 and J usage is TRBJ2-7; D could derive from TRBD1 or TRBD2 (5 bases each). The length of the CDR3 is 14 residues. Germline V gene sequence: CDR1 SGHTA, CDR2 FQGNSA. Trimming cost V 6 bases and J 5 bases, with 17 bases left between them. The CDR3 loop is CASSPKGSYHEQYF. The CDR3 bases are TGTGCCAGCAGTCCCAAGGGGAGCTACCACGAGCAGTACTTC.

This clonotype came up a few times. The V and J genes are TRBV4-2 and TRBJ2-1; weak D call: TRBD2 (6 bases). The germline gives CDR1 LGHNA, CDR2 YNFKEQ. The CDR3 covers 15 residues. The V end was cut by 4 bases, the J end by 1 base, with 11 bases between. This CDR3 is CASSRVSGSYNEQFF. As DNA, the CDR3 is TGTGCCAGCAGCCGGGTTAGCGGTTCCTACAATGAGCAGTTCTTC.

This rearrangement joins TRBV20-1 to TRBJ1-3, with D unresolved. V was trimmed by 6 bases and J by 0 bases, leaving 12 bases between them. CDR3 length: 14 amino acids. Germline V gene data show CDR1 as DFQATT and CDR2 as SNEGSKA (reference sequence). CDR3 region: CSATDGLSGNTIYF. The CDR3 coding sequence is TGCAGTGCGACGGACGGACTCTCTGGAAACACCATATATTTT.

The sample holds many counts of this clonotype. Here the CDR3 DNA reads TGTGCCAGCAGCCCGCCCCGGGTCCGGGACAGCTACACCTTC. Protein sequence: CASSPPRVRDSYTF. The J gene is TRBJ1-2, the V gene TRBV11-2, with TRBD1 as a possible D gene (6 bases). Germline assignment: CDR1 SGHAT and CDR2 FQNNGV. The V and J ends lost 5 bases and 9 bases respectively, with 19 bases between them. The CDR3 is 14 amino acids.

This clonotype was recorded many times. J is TRBJ2-3 and V is TRBV5-1, with D tentatively TRBD2 (5 bases). This CDR3 has 14 residues. V dropped 4 bases and J dropped 1 base, with 10 bases sitting between them. CDR1 and CDR2 from the germline V gene are SGHRS and YFSETQ. For the CDR3, the DNA is TGCGCCAGCAGCGCCGCAGCGGGCACAGATACGCAGTATTTT. It is translated as CASSAAAGTDTQYF.

This clonotype was found once. A much larger clone is a single base away; this may be a read error. The chain joins TRBV7-3 to TRBJ1-1, with 7 bases identical to TRBD1. This CDR3 is built from 13 residues. V shed 5 bases and J 5 bases; nucleotides not matched to a gene: 5. Germline V CDR1 and CDR2: SGHTA, FQGTGA. The CDR3 coding sequence is TGTGCCAGCAGCATCAAGACAGGGACTGAAGCTTTCTTT. Residues: CASSIKTGTEAFF.

This clonotype was picked up many times. CDR3 sequence reads: CASSPGSGVLRDNEQFF. The CDR3 DNA follows: TGCGCCAGCAGCCCCGGGTCCGGGGTTCTGAGAGACAATGAGCAGTTCTTC. The V call is TRBV5-1, the J call TRBJ2-1, with D maybe TRBD2 (5 bases). CDR3 length equals 17 residues. In germline, CDR1 is SGHRS, CDR2 YFSETQ. The V and J ends lost 4 bases and 5 bases respectively, with 22 bases between them.

This chain links TRBV9 with TRBJ1-2; D ambiguous. Germline V lookup: CDR1 SGDLS, CDR2 YYNGEE. Trimming pared 4 bases from V and 3 bases from J, leaving 16 bases between. This CDR3 comprises 15 residues. The DNA for the CDR3 is TGTGCCAGCAGCCCCACTCGAGACGGACACTATGGCTACACCTTC. As protein: CASSPTRDGHYGYTF.

The chain recombines TRBV24-1 with TRBJ2-1; D might be TRBD1 (5 bases). Trimming pared 2 bases from V and 8 bases from J, leaving 9 bases between. This CDR3 has 13 amino acids. CDR1 KGHDR and CDR2 SFDVKD come from the germline V gene. The CDR3 sequence is CATSDSQGDEQFF. For the CDR3, the DNA is TGTGCCACCAGTGATTCCCAAGGGGATGAGCAGTTCTTC.

This clonotype was found many times. The genes are TRBV24-1 and TRBJ2-3; no clear D gene. CDR3 length: 15 amino acids. The germline V and J ends were trimmed by 5 bases and 0 bases, with 11 bases remaining between them. Germline V gene sequence: CDR1 KGHDR, CDR2 SFDVKD. CDR3 amino acids: CATSGSTTSTDTQYF. The CDR3 region has the DNA TGTGCCACCAGTGGGTCCACGACTAGCACAGATACGCAGTATTTT.

This clonotype was detected only a few times. The rearrangement joins TRBV12-3 or TRBV12-4 to TRBJ2-2; D might be TRBD1 or TRBD2, each matching 5 bases. The CDR3 extends over 17 amino acids. The V end lost 3 bases, the J end lost 3 bases, and 17 bases lay between the germline ends. CDR3 sequence reads: CASSFLGVLTDTGELFF. The CDR3 nucleotides are TGTGCCAGCAGTTTTCTGGGGGTTCTTACGGACACCGGGGAGCTGTTTTTT.

This clonotype was detected ten times or more. V gene TRBV12-3 or TRBV12-4 combines with J gene TRBJ2-1; 12 nucleotides agree with TRBD2. This CDR3 spans 16 amino acids. Trimming removed 2 bases from V and 8 bases from J; junction bases left unmatched: 7. The CDR3 loop reads CASSLSLAGGSDEQFF. Here the CDR3 DNA reads TGTGCCAGCAGTTTAAGCCTAGCGGGAGGGTCGGATGAGCAGTTCTTC.

In this sample, this clonotype turned up many times. This CDR3 reads CASSLSTGLEQYF. The CDR3 nucleotides read TGTGCCAGCAGTTTATCGACAGGGCTCGAGCAGTACTTC. The chain has TRBV27 and TRBJ2-7; TRBD1 matches 7 bases. The CDR3 is 13 amino acids. Germline V gene lookup returns CDR1 MNHEY and CDR2 SMNVEV (reference sequence). V gave up 0 bases and J gave up 6 bases; unmatched junction bases: 2.

A few counts support this clonotype. The chain recombines TRBV28 with TRBJ1-2; TRBD1 is a possible D gene (5 bases). The CDR3 totals 14 residues. Trimming cost V 10 bases and J 0 bases, with 15 bases left between them. Per the germline V gene, CDR1 is MDHEN and CDR2 is SYDVKM. In nucleotides, the CDR3 is TGTGCCACCCTAAGGGGCGAATCTAACTATGGCTACACCTTC. Translating gives CATLRGESNYGYTF.

In the case of this clonotype: This may stem from a read error, because a much larger clone lies one nucleotide away. This sequence joins TRBV18 and TRBJ2-1; TRBD2 aligns across 15 bases. The germline V gene has CDR1 KGHSH and CDR2 LQKENI. This CDR3 spans 17 amino acids. CDR3 DNA: TGTGCCAGCTCACCACCAACCGGGACTAGCGGGAGGAATGATCAGTTCTTC. This sequence encodes CASSPPTGTSGRNDQFF.

This clonotype was observed at least ten times. DNA for the CDR3: TGTGCCAGCAGTTCAATGAGGTTATACGGGAGGGCCATGGATGAGCAGTTCTTC. Protein sequence: CASSSMRLYGRAMDEQFF. The chain couples TRBV28 to TRBJ2-1; 8 bases are a match to TRBD2. V trimming: 4 bases; J trimming: 8 bases; junction bases outside the gene matches: 19. The germline V gene encodes CDR1 MDHEN and CDR2 SYDVKM. This CDR3 has 18 amino acids.